This T cell receptor beta chain was recorded in a study of CD8+ T cells in alopecia areata. Treatment indicated: oral pan-JAK inhibitor, 5-10 mg twice daily. Sorting of PBMCs yielded the CD4+ and CD8+ T cells. This clone was observed once. The CDR3 length is 14 residues. The germline gives CDR1 MNHNS, CDR2 SASEGT. Trimming took 2 bases from V and 1 from J, leaving 3 bases between them. Reverse transcription of extracted RNA yielded cDNA, which provided the sequencing template. Sequencing was performed with immunoSEQ multiplex PCR; in TCRdb, only in-frame clones are kept and a portion is missing. The sample has about 200,000 clones, roughly 60% seen once.

The chain combines TRBV6-1 with TRBJ2-6; no clear D. This TCR was sampled from a human donor with alopecia areata. The sample was CD4+ T cells sorted from blood, taken at week 24, from a patient treated with tofacitinib. The DNA for the CDR3 is TGTGCCAGCAGTGAACAATCTGGGGCCAACGTCCTGACTTTC. It is translated as CASSEQSGANVLTF.